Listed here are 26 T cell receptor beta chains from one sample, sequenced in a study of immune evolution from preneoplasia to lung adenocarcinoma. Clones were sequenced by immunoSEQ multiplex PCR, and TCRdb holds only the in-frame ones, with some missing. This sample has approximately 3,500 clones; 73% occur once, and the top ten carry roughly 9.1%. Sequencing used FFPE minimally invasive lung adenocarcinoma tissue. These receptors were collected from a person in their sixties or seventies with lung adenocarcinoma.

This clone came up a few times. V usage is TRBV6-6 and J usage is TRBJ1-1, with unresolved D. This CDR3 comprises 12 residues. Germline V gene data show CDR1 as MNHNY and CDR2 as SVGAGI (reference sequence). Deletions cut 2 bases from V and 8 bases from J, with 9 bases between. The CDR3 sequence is CASSYPDGEAFF. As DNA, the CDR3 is TGTGCCAGCAGTTACCCAGATGGGGAAGCTTTCTTT.

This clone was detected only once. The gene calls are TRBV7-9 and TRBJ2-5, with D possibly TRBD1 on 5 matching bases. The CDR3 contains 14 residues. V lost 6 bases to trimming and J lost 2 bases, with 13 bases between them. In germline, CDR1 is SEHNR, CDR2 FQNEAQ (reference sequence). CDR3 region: CASSLDRVQETQYF. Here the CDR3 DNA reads TGTGCCAGCAGTCTCGACAGAGTTCAAGAGACCCAGTACTTC. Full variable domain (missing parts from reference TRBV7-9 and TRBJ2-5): DTGVSQNPRHKITKRGQNVTFRCDPISEHNRLYWYRQTLGQGPEFLTYFQNEAQLEKSRLLSDRFSAERPKGSFSTLEIQRTEQGDSAMYLCASSLDRVQETQYFGPGTRLLVL.

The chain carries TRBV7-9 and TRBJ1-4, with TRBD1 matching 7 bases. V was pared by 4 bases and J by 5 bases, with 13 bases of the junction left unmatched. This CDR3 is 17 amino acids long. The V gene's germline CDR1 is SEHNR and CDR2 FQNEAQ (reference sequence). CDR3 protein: CASSSLDAGTANEKLFF. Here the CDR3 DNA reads TGTGCCAGCAGCTCCCTTGACGCCGGGACAGCGAATGAAAAACTGTTTTTT.

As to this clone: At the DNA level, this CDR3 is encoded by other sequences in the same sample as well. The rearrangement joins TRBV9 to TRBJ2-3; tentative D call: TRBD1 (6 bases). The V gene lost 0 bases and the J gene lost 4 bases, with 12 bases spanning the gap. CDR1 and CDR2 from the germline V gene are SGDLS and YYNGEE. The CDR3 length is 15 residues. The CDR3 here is CASSVAGTRADTQYF. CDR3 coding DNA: TGTGCCAGCAGCGTAGCCGGGACACGGGCAGATACGCAGTATTTT.

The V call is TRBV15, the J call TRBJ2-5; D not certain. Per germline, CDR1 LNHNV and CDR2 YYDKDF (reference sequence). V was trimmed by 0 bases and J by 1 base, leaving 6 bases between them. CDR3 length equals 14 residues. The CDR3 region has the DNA TGTGCCACCAGCAGAGATTCTAGCCAAGAGACCCAGTACTTC. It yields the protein CATSRDSSQETQYF.

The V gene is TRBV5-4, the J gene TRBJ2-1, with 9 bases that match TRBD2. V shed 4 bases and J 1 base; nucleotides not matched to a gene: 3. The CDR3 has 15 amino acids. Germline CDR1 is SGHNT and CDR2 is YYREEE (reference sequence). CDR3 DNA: TGTGCCAGCAGCACAGCGGGGGGATCCTACAATGAGCAGTTCTTC. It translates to CASSTAGGSYNEQFF.

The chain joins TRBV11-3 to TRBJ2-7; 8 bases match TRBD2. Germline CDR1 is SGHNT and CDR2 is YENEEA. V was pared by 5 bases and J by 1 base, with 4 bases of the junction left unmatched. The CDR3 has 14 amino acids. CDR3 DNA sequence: TGTGCCAGCAGCGCCGGGGGGGATTCCTACGAGCAGTACTTC. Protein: CASSAGGDSYEQYF.

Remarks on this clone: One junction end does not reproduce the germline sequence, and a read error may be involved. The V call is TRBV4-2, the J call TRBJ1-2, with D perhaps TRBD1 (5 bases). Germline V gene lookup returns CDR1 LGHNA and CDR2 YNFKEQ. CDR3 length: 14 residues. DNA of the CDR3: TGTGCCAGCAGCGGGGGGGGAGGGGACCTACGTTGTCACTTC. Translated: CASSGGGGDLRCHF.

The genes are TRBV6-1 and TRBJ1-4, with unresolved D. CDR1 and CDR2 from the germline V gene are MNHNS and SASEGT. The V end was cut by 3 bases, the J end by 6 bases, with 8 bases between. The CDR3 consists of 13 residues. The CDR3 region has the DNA TGTGCCAGCAGTGAGATCGGGGATGAAAAACTGTTTTTT. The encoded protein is CASSEIGDEKLFF.

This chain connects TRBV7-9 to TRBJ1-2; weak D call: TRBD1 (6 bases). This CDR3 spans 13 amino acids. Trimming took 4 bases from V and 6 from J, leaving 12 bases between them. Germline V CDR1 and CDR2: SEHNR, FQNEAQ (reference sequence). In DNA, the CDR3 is TGTGCCAGCAGCTGGGGGAACAGGGATGGCTACACCTTC. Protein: CASSWGNRDGYTF.

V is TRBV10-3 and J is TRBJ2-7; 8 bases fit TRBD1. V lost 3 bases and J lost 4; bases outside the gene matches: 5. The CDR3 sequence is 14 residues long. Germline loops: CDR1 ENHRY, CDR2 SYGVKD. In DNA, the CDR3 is TGTGCCATCAGTGAAGGACAGGGCTCGTACGAGCAGTACTTC. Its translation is CAISEGQGSYEQYF.

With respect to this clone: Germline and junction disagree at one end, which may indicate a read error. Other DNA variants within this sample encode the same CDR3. This chain's CDR3 is CASSPYSGERDEQYF. In DNA, the CDR3 is TGCGCCAGCAGCCCGTATAGCGGGGAGCGCGACGAGCAATACTTC. V and J are TRBV5-1 and TRBJ2-7; 8 bases match TRBD2. The CDR3 has 15 amino acids. Germline V gene data show CDR1 as SGHRS and CDR2 as YFSETQ.

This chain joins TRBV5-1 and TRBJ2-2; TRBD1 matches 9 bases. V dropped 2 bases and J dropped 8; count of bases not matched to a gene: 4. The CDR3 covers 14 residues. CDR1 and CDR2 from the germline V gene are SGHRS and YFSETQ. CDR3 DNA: TGCGCCAGCAGCTTCTACAGGGGGCAAGGGGAGCTGTTTTTT. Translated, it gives CASSFYRGQGELFF.

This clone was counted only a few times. As DNA, the CDR3 is TGTGCCAGCAGAAGACAGAACAGACCCTACGAGCAGTACTTC. This codes for CASRRQNRPYEQYF. J is TRBJ2-7 and V is TRBV27; tentatively, D is TRBD1 (5 bases). The ends were cut back, 6 bases at V and 2 bases at J, with 14 bases in the middle. The germline CDR1 and CDR2 sequences are MNHEY and SMNVEV (reference sequence). CDR3 size: 14 residues.

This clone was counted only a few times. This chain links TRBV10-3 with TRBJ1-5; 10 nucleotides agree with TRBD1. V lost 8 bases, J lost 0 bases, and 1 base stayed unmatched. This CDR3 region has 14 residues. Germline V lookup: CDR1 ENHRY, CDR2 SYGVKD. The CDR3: CAIGTGDSNQPQHF. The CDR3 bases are TGTGCCATCGGGACAGGGGATAGCAATCAGCCCCAGCATTTT.

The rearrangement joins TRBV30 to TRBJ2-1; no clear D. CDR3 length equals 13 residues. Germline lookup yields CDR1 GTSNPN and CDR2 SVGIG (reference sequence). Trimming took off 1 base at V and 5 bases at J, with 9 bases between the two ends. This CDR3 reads CAWSARMNNEQFF. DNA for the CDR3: TGTGCCTGGAGTGCTCGGATGAACAATGAGCAGTTCTTC.

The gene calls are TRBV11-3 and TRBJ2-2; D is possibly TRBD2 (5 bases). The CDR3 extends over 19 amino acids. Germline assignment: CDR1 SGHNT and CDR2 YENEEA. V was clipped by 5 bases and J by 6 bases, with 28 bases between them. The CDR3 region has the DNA TGTGCCAGCAGCGTTACCACTCTAGCTCGTGGGAGTTTTTCCGGGGAGCTGTTTTTT. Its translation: CASSVTTLARGSFSGELFF.

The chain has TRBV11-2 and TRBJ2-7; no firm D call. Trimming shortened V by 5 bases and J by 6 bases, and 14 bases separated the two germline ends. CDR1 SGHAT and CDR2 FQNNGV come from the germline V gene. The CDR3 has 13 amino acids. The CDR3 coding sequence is TGTGCCAGCAGCCTAAGGAGAGGTCTCGAGCAGTACTTC. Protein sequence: CASSLRRGLEQYF.

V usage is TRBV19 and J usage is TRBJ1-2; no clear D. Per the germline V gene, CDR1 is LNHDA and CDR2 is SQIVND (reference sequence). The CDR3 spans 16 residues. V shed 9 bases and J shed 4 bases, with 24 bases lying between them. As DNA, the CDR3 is TGTGCCAGCACACGTAGCGCGGCCCCCGGCTCCTATGGCTACACCTTC. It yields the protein CASTRSAAPGSYGYTF.

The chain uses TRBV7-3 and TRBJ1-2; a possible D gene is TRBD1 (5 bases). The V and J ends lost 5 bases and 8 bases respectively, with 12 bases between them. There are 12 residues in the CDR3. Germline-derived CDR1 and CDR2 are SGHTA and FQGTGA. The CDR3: CASSAGNSGYTF. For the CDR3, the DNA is TGTGCCAGCAGCGCAGGGAATAGCGGCTACACCTTC.

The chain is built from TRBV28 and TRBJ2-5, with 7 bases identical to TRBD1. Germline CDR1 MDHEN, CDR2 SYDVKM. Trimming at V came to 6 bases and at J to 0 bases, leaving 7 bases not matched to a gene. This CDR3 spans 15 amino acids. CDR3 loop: CASRKTGTYQETQYF. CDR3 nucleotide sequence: TGTGCCAGCAGAAAGACAGGGACCTACCAAGAGACCCAGTACTTC.

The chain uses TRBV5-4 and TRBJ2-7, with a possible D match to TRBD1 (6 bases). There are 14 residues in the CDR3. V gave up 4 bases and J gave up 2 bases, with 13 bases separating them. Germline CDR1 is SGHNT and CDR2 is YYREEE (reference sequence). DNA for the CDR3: TGTGCCAGCAGCCGACAGGAGATCCCCTACGAGCAGTACTTC. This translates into CASSRQEIPYEQYF.

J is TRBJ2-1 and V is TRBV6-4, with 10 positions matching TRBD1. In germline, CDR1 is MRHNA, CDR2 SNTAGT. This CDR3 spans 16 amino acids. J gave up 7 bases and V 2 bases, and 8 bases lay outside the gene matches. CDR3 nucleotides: TGTGCCAGCAGTGACAGTGTGGGACAGGGGTCAAATGAGCAGTTCTTC. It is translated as CASSDSVGQGSNEQFF.

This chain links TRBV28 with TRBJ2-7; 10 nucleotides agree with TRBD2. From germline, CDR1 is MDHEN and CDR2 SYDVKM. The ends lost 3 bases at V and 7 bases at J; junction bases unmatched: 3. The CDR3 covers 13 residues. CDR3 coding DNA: TGTGCCAGCAGTTTTTCACTAGCGGGAGAGCAGTACTTC. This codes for CASSFSLAGEQYF.

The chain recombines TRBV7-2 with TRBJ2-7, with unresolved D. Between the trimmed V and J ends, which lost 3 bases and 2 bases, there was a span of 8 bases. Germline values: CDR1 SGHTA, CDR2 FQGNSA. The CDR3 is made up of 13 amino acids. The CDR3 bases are TGTGCCAGCAGCTTCTACAGAACCTACGAGCAGTACTTC. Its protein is CASSFYRTYEQYF.

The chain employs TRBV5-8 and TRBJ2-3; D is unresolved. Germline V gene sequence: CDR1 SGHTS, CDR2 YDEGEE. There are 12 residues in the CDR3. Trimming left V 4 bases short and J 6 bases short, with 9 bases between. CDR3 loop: CASSLLLDTQYF. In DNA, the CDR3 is TGTGCCAGCAGCCTTCTCCTGGATACGCAGTATTTT.